This T cell receptor (beta chain) was recorded in a study of control samples from healthy donors and cancer patients. The CDR3 is 16 residues long. V lost 0 bases and J lost 6, with 16 bases in between. From germline, CDR1 is SGHRS and CDR2 YFSETQ. Sequencing was performed with immunoSEQ multiplex PCR; in TCRdb, only in-frame clones are kept and a portion is missing. This sample has 100,000 to 150,000 clones, with more than 80% found just once. Source material: blood. This rearrangement joins TRBV5-1 to TRBJ2-1; TRBD2 is a possible D gene (6 bases). This clonotype was obtained from a young man in good health. The CDR3: CASSLAGEPLSNEQFF. The DNA for the CDR3 is TGCGCCAGCAGCTTGGCGGGGGAACCCCTATCCAATGAGCAGTTCTTC. The whole variable domain, filled in from reference TRBV5-1 and TRBJ2-1, reads KAGVTQTPRYLIKTRGQQVTLSCSPISGHRSVSWYQQTPGQGLQFLFEYFSETQRNKGNFPGRFSGRQFSNSRSEMNVSTLELGDSALYLCASSLAGEPLSNEQFFGPGTRLTVL.